This T cell receptor beta chain was sequenced during a study of long-term antiretroviral therapy in people with HIV. At the survey level, the v3.0 immunoSEQ assay was run. Assay used: immunoSEQ multiplex PCR; TCRdb lists only in-frame clones, some missing. The sample has about 16,000 clones, 88% seen once. Cryopreserved PBMC numbered roughly 0.9-11 million per sample before DNA extraction. Per the germline V gene, CDR1 is MNHEY and CDR2 is SVGAGI. Unmatched junction bases numbered 3, after V lost 5 bases and J lost 5 bases. This CDR3 is built from 12 residues. The chain is built from TRBV6-5 and TRBJ2-7, with 7 bases fitting TRBD1. The source of this sequence is a man aged 50 or older with HIV. The source was unsorted PBMCs, collected 0.7 years before starting antiretroviral therapy. For the CDR3, the DNA is TGTGCCAGCAGTCACAGGGGCCACGAGCAGTACTTC. Translation gives CASSHRGHEQYF.